Listed here is a single T cell receptor beta chain. This sample is drawn from a study of blood T cell repertoires in COVID-19. The repertoire was sequenced with immunoSEQ multiplex PCR; TCRdb's copy has only in-frame clones and lacks some. This table has 95,000 to 150,000 clones, under 90% appearing once. The clonotype comes from an older woman with acute or convalescent COVID-19. The specimen was peripheral blood.

The chain's CDR3 is CASTPGTRATNTGELFF. In nucleotides, the CDR3 is TGTGCCAGCACCCCCGGGACTAGAGCAACGAACACCGGGGAGCTGTTTTTT. This chain joins TRBV5-4 and TRBJ2-2; 8 positions match TRBD2. The germline V gene has CDR1 SGHNT and CDR2 YYREEE (reference sequence). The CDR3 covers 17 residues. With V trimmed by 6 bases and J by 0 bases, 10 bases remained unmatched. Full variable domain (missing parts from reference TRBV5-4 and TRBJ2-2): ETGVTQSPTHLIKTRGQQVTLRCSSQSGHNTVSWYQQALGQGPQFIFQYYREEENGRGNFPPRFSGLQFPNYSSELNVNALELDDSALYLCASTPGTRATNTGELFFGEGSRLTVL.